This entry features one T cell receptor beta chain sequence. The sample comes from a study of T cells in Graves' hyperthyroidism and ophthalmopathy. Exclusion of a patient resulted from uncontrolled infection, other autoimmune disease, pregnancy or lactation. Together with thyroid ultrasound, orbital computed tomography, serum thyroxine and TRAb, clinical symptoms were used for diagnoses. Blood dates from first hyperthyroidism diagnosis, before any ophthalmopathy symptoms. Cells are PBMCs isolated from 10 ml of fresh blood. The source material, RNA transcripts, was used to amplify TCR beta CDR3 regions. Initially, a first-round RT-PCR of the TCR CDR3 employed the HTBI primer set. Using its own MiXCR run on the multiplex PCR reads, TCRdb lists one record per CDR3 protein. The data hold more than 550,000 distinct CDR3 sequences, with around 20% observed a single time. Trimming cost V 0 bases and J 6 bases, with 17 bases left between them. CDR3 length equals 16 residues. CDR1 and CDR2 (germline): LNHNV, YYDKDF (reference sequence).

The source of this sequence is a woman aged 50 to 60 with Graves' hyperthyroidism that later progressed to Graves' ophthalmopathy. This sequence joins TRBV15 and TRBJ1-1; a possible D gene is TRBD1 (5 bases). Sequenced material: blood. The CDR3 coding sequence is TGTGCCACCAGCAGAGATCTCGGGGATCTAGGGGCTGAAGCTTTCTTT. Amino acid sequence: CATSRDLGDLGAEAFF.